Shown below are 4 T cell receptor beta chains from a single sample sequenced in a study of radiation and T cells in renal cell carcinoma. Time point denoted: blood 4 weeks post-SBRT, at nephrectomy. The treatment is: 15 Gy SBRT to primary tumor, nephrectomy 4 weeks later. Sequencing used immunoSEQ multiplex PCR; TCRdb keeps in-frame clones, though not all of them. The sample contains around 29,000 clones, over 70% of which appear only once. This specimen consisted of blood, obtained from a patient whose treatment included radiotherapy and nephrectomy. The receptors here all came from a man aged 55 to 70 with renal cell carcinoma.

The rearrangement joins TRBV7-2 to TRBJ2-6; D is tentatively TRBD1 or TRBD2 (5 bases each). This CDR3 spans 16 amino acids. Germline V gives CDR1 SGHTA, CDR2 FQGNSA. V lost 3 bases and J lost 0, with 9 bases in between. The CDR3 DNA reads as TGTGCCAGCAGCTTTGGGGACGTCTCTGGGGCCAACGTCCTGACTTTC. It translates to CASSFGDVSGANVLTF. Looking up the rest from reference TRBV7-2 and TRBJ2-6 gives the full variable domain: GAGVSQSPSNKVTEKGKDVELRCDPISGHTALYWYRQSLGQGLEFLIYFQGNSAPDKSGLPSDRFSAERTGGSVSTLTIQRTQQEDSAVYLCASSFGDVSGANVLTFGAGSRLTVL.

V and J are TRBV5-6 and TRBJ2-5, with D perhaps assigned TRBD1 or TRBD2 (5 bases each). The J call may be in error: the DNA end matches TRBJ2-7 better. CDR1 and CDR2 (germline): SGHDT, YYEEEE. This CDR3 has 15 amino acids. This CDR3 is CASSIGAKLSYEQYF. The CDR3 nucleotides are TGTGCCAGCAGCATCGGGGCCAAGCTCTCCTACGAGCAGTACTTC.

This chain uses TRBV18 with TRBJ1-6, with TRBD1 identical over 10 bases. CDR1 is KGHSH, CDR2 LQKENI, per germline. The CDR3 has 16 amino acids. The junction had 4 bases not matched to a gene; V was cut back by 0 bases and J by 8 bases. CDR3 residues: CASSPPRGQGDSPLHF. In DNA, the CDR3 is TGTGCCAGCTCACCACCCAGAGGACAGGGGGATTCACCCCTCCACTTT.

The chain joins TRBV5-4 to TRBJ1-2, with D possibly TRBD1 on 5 matching bases. The CDR3 has 14 residues. Per germline, CDR1 SGHNT and CDR2 YYREEE (reference sequence). The V gene lost 2 bases and the J gene lost 4 bases, with 12 bases spanning the gap. The CDR3 reads CASSFQGGLYGYTF. The CDR3 nucleotides are TGTGCCAGCAGCTTCCAGGGTGGCCTCTATGGCTACACCTTC. Filled out from reference TRBV5-4 and TRBJ1-2, the complete variable domain reads ETGVTQSPTHLIKTRGQQVTLRCSSQSGHNTVSWYQQALGQGPQFIFQYYREEENGRGNFPPRFSGLQFPNYSSELNVNALELDDSALYLCASSFQGGLYGYTFGSGTRLTVV.